The 24 T cell receptor beta chains in this list originate from one sample, sequenced in a study of OX40 agonist ivuxolimab in advanced cancers. Libraries were made using the immunoSEQ multiplex PCR assay. TCRdb carries this immuneACCESS record with in-frame sequences only. Its versions omit some clonotypes, under half of them owing to an unresolved V gene in the studies checked, with the rest unexplained. Recorded for this sample are 30,000 to 40,000 clones; roughly 90% of them occurred a single time. The top ten clones comprise about 0.6% of the sample. The input for sequencing was CD4+ or CD8+ T cells sorted from blood, taken in a trial of the OX40 agonist ivuxolimab. All receptors derive from an adult with an advanced solid tumor such as melanoma, head and neck, liver or kidney cancer.

J is TRBJ2-7 and V is TRBV4-2; D is possibly TRBD1 or TRBD2 (6 bases each). Looked up from germline, CDR1 is LGHNA and CDR2 is YNFKEQ. CDR3 length: 15 residues. V gave up 0 bases and J gave up 4 bases, with 13 bases separating them. DNA of the CDR3: TGTGCCAGCAGCCAAGACGGGGGCCTCGGATACGAGCAGTACTTC. Amino acid sequence: CASSQDGGLGYEQYF.

The V call is TRBV19, the J call TRBJ2-1; 10 bases fit TRBD1. With 7 bases clipped from V and 8 bases from J, the junction kept 17 bases outside the gene matches. This CDR3 contains 17 residues. CDR1 is LNHDA, CDR2 SQIVND, per germline (reference sequence). CDR3 amino acids: CASTSLPGTGVPHEQFF. CDR3 sequence (DNA): TGTGCCAGTACCTCCCTTCCGGGGACAGGGGTTCCCCATGAGCAGTTCTTC.

The chain uses TRBV7-8 and TRBJ2-5, with D possibly matching TRBD1 (6 bases). CDR1 SGHVS and CDR2 FQNEAQ come from the germline V gene. Trimming cost V 5 bases and J 1 base, with 20 bases left between them. This CDR3 is 17 amino acids long. In nucleotides, the CDR3 is TGTGCCAGCAGCCCTCGAAGAGGGGTGGGGGCCCAAGAGACCCAGTACTTC. Its protein is CASSPRRGVGAQETQYF.

V usage is TRBV2 and J usage is TRBJ1-1; 9 bases map to TRBD1. The CDR3 contains 14 residues. Germline assignment: CDR1 SNHLY and CDR2 FYNNEI. With V trimmed by 6 bases and J by 6 bases, 8 bases remained unmatched. The CDR3 here is CASSQQGAPAEAFF. The DNA for the CDR3 is TGTGCCAGCAGCCAACAGGGGGCCCCCGCTGAAGCTTTCTTT.

The chain has TRBV29-1 and TRBJ1-1; no clear D. This CDR3 has 13 residues. The V gene's germline CDR1 is SQVTM and CDR2 ANQGSEA. V was shortened by 6 bases and J by 2 bases, with 13 bases between the two germline ends. CDR3 in DNA: TGCAGCGTAAAAAGAAGCCTAAACACTGAAGCTTTCTTT. Its protein product is CSVKRSLNTEAFF.

CDR3 coding DNA: TGTGCCAGCAGCGTTGCAGGGCCAGATACGCAGTATTTT. Amino acid sequence: CASSVAGPDTQYF. The chain recombines TRBV7-3 with TRBJ2-3, with a possible D match to TRBD1 (5 bases). Trimming took off 5 bases at V and 4 bases at J, with 10 bases between the two ends. The CDR3 totals 13 residues. Per the germline V gene, CDR1 is SGHTA and CDR2 is FQGTGA. Supplemented by reference TRBV7-3 and TRBJ2-3, the full variable domain reads GAGVSQTPSNKVTEKGKYVELRCDPISGHTALYWYRQSLGQGPEFLIYFQGTGAADDSGLPNDRFFAVRPEGSVSTLKIQRTERGDSAVYLCASSVAGPDTQYFGPGTRLTVL.

This sequence joins TRBV5-1 and TRBJ2-5; D might be TRBD2 (7 bases). Per the germline V gene, CDR1 is SGHRS and CDR2 is YFSETQ. V was cut by 4 bases and J by 4 bases, with 23 bases left in between. The CDR3 extends over 17 amino acids. CDR3 in DNA: TGCGCCAGCAGCCCCCCGGTCGGTGGGGGGGCCGGAGAGACCCAGTACTTC. Translated, it gives CASSPPVGGGAGETQYF.

The chain couples TRBV4-3 to TRBJ1-2; maybe TRBD1 (5 bases). The CDR3 extends over 16 amino acids. Germline V gene sequence: CDR1 LGHNA, CDR2 YSLEER. V lost 0 bases to trimming and J lost 0 bases, with 11 bases between them. The CDR3 is CASSQDLRGTNYGYTF. DNA of the CDR3: TGCGCCAGCAGCCAAGATCTAAGGGGTACTAACTATGGCTACACCTTC.

This clone was seen only once. The chain carries TRBV5-1 and TRBJ2-1, with D hard to call. V lost 2 bases, J lost 5 bases, and 8 bases lay in between. The CDR3 runs 13 residues. The germline gives CDR1 SGHRS, CDR2 YFSETQ. The CDR3: CASSFSQNNEQFF. CDR3 in DNA: TGCGCCAGCAGCTTCAGCCAGAACAATGAGCAGTTCTTC.

This chain joins TRBV7-9 and TRBJ1-1; D gene uncertain. The germline V gene encodes CDR1 SEHNR and CDR2 FQNEAQ (reference sequence). The CDR3 is 13 residues long. V shed 2 bases and J shed 3 bases, with 7 bases lying between them. CDR3: CASSLNRDTEAFF. The CDR3 DNA reads TGTGCCAGCAGCTTAAACAGAGACACTGAAGCTTTCTTT. Filled out from reference TRBV7-9 and TRBJ1-1, the complete variable domain reads DTGVSQNPRHKITKRGQNVTFRCDPISEHNRLYWYRQTLGQGPEFLTYFQNEAQLEKSRLLSDRFSAERPKGSFSTLEIQRTEQGDSAMYLCASSLNRDTEAFFGQGTRLTVV.

The gene calls are TRBV5-1 and TRBJ2-5; D may be TRBD2 (6 bases). Trimming stripped 2 bases from V and 3 bases from J, with 11 bases between. CDR1 SGHRS and CDR2 YFSETQ come from the germline V gene. The CDR3 contains 14 residues. CDR3 region: CASSFRGGEETQYF. The CDR3 DNA sequence: TGCGCCAGCAGCTTTCGGGGCGGGGAAGAGACCCAGTACTTC.

The V call is TRBV5-1, the J call TRBJ2-5; possibly TRBD2 for D (5 bases). The V and J ends lost 3 bases and 0 bases respectively, with 18 bases between them. The germline gives CDR1 SGHRS, CDR2 YFSETQ. The length of the CDR3 is 17 residues. The CDR3 is CASSYAASDGNQETQYF. The CDR3 region has the DNA TGCGCCAGCAGCTACGCCGCTTCCGACGGGAACCAAGAGACCCAGTACTTC.

Remarks on this clone: Other DNA variants within this sample encode the same CDR3. The rearrangement links TRBV25-1 to TRBJ1-1; no reliable D call. There are 11 residues in the CDR3. Germline CDR1 is MGHDK and CDR2 is SYGVNS. Between the trimmed V and J ends, which lost 6 bases and 0 bases, there was a span of 2 bases. The CDR3 loop is CASRLNTEAFF. The CDR3 region has the DNA TGTGCCAGCAGGCTGAACACTGAAGCTTTCTTT. Drawing the rest from reference TRBV25-1 and TRBJ1-1, the complete variable domain is EADIYQTPRYLVIGTGKKITLECSQTMGHDKMYWYQQDPGMELHLIHYSYGVNSTEKGDLSSESTVSRIRTEHFPLTLESARPSHTSQYLCASRLNTEAFFGQGTRLTVV.

This chain's CDR3 is CASSVDPRDRSNYGYTF. Here the CDR3 DNA reads TGTGCCAGCAGCGTAGATCCCAGGGACCGTTCTAACTATGGCTACACCTTC. The chain combines TRBV9 with TRBJ1-2, with D perhaps matching TRBD1 (5 bases). Germline V gene sequence: CDR1 SGDLS, CDR2 YYNGEE. The CDR3 loop spans 17 amino acids. The V end was cut by 0 bases, the J end by 0 bases, with 15 bases between.

The gene calls are TRBV27 and TRBJ1-5, with TRBD1 matching over 8 bases. CDR1 and CDR2 from the germline V gene are MNHEY and SMNVEV (reference sequence). The V segment lost 3 bases and the J segment 6 bases; nucleotides outside the gene matches: 1. This CDR3 is built from 13 residues. Here the CDR3 reads CASSFQGAQPQHF. The CDR3 coding sequence is TGTGCCAGCAGTTTCCAGGGGGCTCAGCCCCAGCATTTT.

This clone showed up just once. This sequence joins TRBV5-8 and TRBJ2-2, with D perhaps TRBD1 (5 bases). Trimming removed 4 bases from V and 2 bases from J, with 15 bases in between. There are 16 residues in the CDR3. Germline V gene sequence: CDR1 SGHTS, CDR2 YDEGEE. The CDR3 DNA follows: TGTGCCAGCAGCCGCCCGGCAGGGATTAACACCGGGGAGCTGTTTTTT. Protein sequence: CASSRPAGINTGELFF.

This clone was seen a single time. V and J are TRBV14 and TRBJ2-5; 7 bases agree with TRBD1. This CDR3 spans 17 amino acids. Germline V gives CDR1 SGHDN, CDR2 FVKESK. The V gene end was trimmed by 4 bases and the J gene end by 1 base; junction bases not matched to a gene: 12. DNA of the CDR3: TGTGCCAGCAGCCGCCTTCCAGGGGGTCCGCCCCAAGAGACCCAGTACTTC. Amino acid sequence: CASSRLPGGPPQETQYF.

The CDR3 DNA is TGTGCCAGCAGCAAGGGCGGACACAAGTACTTC. Translating gives CASSKGGHKYF. J is TRBJ2-5 and V is TRBV21-1; the D segment call TRBD1 is taken from the table without a DNA check. TRBV21-1 is listed as a pseudogene. This CDR3 contains 11 residues.

V usage is TRBV27 and J usage is TRBJ1-1; D gene unclear. Trimming took off 6 bases at V and 6 bases at J, with 11 bases between the two ends. The germline V gene has CDR1 MNHEY and CDR2 SMNVEV (reference sequence). The CDR3 is made up of 12 amino acids. The CDR3, as DNA: TGTGCCAGCAGGAGGGATTTCGCTGAAGCTTTCTTT. Its protein product is CASRRDFAEAFF.

The rearrangement joins TRBV15 to TRBJ2-5, with D perhaps TRBD2 (6 bases). V lost 2 bases, J lost 1 base, and 11 bases lay in between. CDR3 length: 15 residues. Germline CDR1 is LNHNV and CDR2 is YYDKDF (reference sequence). Written as DNA, the CDR3 is TGTGCCACCAGCAGAAACCAGGGACTCCAAGAGACCCAGTACTTC. Protein sequence: CATSRNQGLQETQYF. Based on the CDR3 plus reference TRBV15 and TRBJ2-5, the full variable domain is DAMVIQNPRYQVTQFGKPVTLSCSQTLNHNVMYWYQQKSSQAPKLLFHYYDKDFNNEADTPDNFQSRRPNTSFCFLDIRSPGLGDTAMYLCATSRNQGLQETQYFGPGTRLLVL.

The genes are TRBV19 and TRBJ2-3; D is perhaps TRBD1 (6 bases). The CDR3 length is 13 residues. Germline V gene data show CDR1 as LNHDA and CDR2 as SQIVND (reference sequence). With 4 bases removed from V and 1 base from J, the gap between germline ends came to 6 bases. CDR3 residues: CASSKGGTDTQYF. As DNA, the CDR3 is TGTGCCAGTAGTAAGGGGGGCACAGATACGCAGTATTTT.

The chain is built from TRBV9 and TRBJ2-2; D is undetermined. V lost 3 bases to trimming and J lost 7 bases, with 7 bases between them. The germline V gene has CDR1 SGDLS and CDR2 YYNGEE. CDR3 size: 12 residues. The CDR3: CASSAVLGELFF. CDR3 nucleotides: TGTGCCAGCAGCGCAGTTCTCGGGGAGCTGTTTTTT.

The chain has TRBV5-1 and TRBJ2-2; 12 positions agree with TRBD2. CDR1 and CDR2 from the germline V gene are SGHRS and YFSETQ. Trimming took 3 bases from V and 4 from J; bases not matched to a gene: 4. The CDR3 contains 16 residues. For the CDR3, the DNA is TGCGCCAGCAGCTCCGGACTAGCGGGGAGCACCGGGGAGCTGTTTTTT. Amino acid sequence: CASSSGLAGSTGELFF.

The J gene is TRBJ2-2, the V gene TRBV10-3; 8 bases line up with TRBD2. The V gene's germline CDR1 is ENHRY and CDR2 SYGVKD. With V trimmed by 10 bases and J by 6 bases, 13 bases remained unmatched. This CDR3 is 15 amino acids long. The CDR3 loop reads CATRTSRGEAGELFF. The CDR3, as DNA: TGTGCCACCCGGACGTCGCGGGGGGAGGCCGGGGAGCTGTTTTTT.